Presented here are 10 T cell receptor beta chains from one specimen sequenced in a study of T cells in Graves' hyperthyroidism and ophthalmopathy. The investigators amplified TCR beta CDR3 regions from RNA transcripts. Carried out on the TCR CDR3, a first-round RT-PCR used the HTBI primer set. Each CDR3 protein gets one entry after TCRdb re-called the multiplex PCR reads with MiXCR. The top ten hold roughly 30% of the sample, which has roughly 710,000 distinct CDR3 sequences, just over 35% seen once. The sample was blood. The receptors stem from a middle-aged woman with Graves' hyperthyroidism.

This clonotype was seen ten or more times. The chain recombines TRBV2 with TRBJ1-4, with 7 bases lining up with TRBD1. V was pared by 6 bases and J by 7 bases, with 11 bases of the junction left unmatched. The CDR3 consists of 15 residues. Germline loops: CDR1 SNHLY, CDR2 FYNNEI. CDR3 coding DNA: TGTGCCAGCAGCGAGCGACAGGGAGTAGCTGAAAAACTGTTTTTT. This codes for CASSERQGVAEKLFF.

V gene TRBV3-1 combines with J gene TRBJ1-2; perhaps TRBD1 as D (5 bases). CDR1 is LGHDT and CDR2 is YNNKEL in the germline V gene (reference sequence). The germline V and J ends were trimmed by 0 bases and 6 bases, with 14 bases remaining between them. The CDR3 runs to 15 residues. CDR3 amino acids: CASSQEFGSGNGYTF. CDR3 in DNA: TGTGCCAGCAGCCAAGAGTTTGGGTCAGGGAATGGCTACACCTTC.

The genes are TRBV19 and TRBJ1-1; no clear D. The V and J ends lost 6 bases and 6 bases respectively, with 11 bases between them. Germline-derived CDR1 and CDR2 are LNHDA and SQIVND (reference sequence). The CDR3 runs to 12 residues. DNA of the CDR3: TGTGCCAGTAGGGGCGGAACAGCTGAAGCTTTCTTT. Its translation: CASRGGTAEAFF.

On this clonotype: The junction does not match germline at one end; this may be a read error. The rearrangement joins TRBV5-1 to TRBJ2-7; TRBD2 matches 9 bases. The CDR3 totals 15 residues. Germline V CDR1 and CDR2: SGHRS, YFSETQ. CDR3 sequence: CASSLLGGRVYEEYF. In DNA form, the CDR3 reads TGCGCCAGCAGCTTGCTGGGCGGGAGGGTCTACGAGGAGTACTTC.

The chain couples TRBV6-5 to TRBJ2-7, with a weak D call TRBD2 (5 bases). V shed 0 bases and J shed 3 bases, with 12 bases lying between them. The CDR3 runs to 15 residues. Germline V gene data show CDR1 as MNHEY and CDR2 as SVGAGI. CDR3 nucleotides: TGTGCCAGCAGTTACTCCTCGGGGTTGGGCTACGAGCAGTACTTC. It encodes CASSYSSGLGYEQYF.

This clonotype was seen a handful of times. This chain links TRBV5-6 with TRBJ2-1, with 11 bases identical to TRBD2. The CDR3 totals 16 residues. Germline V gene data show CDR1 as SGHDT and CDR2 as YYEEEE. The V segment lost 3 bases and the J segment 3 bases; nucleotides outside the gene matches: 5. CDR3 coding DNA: TGTGCCAGCAGCTCCACTAGCGGGAGCGTCTACAATGAGCAGTTCTTC. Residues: CASSSTSGSVYNEQFF.

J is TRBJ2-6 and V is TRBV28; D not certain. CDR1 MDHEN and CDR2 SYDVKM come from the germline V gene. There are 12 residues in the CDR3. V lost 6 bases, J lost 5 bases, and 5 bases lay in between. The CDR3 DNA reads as TGTGCCAGCAGCCCTTGGGCCAACGTCCTGACTTTC. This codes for CASSPWANVLTF.

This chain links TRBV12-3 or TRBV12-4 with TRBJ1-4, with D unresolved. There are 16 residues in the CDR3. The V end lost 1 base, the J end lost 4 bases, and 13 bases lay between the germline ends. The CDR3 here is CASSLVSGIGNEKLFF. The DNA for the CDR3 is TGTGCCAGCAGTTTAGTGTCGGGGATAGGTAATGAAAAACTGTTTTTT.

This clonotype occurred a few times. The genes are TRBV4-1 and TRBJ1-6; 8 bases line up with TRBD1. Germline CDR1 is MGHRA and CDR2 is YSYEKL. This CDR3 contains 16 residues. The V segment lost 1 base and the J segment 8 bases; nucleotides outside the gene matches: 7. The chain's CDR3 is CASSQGPGTGHSPLHF. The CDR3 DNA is TGCGCCAGCAGCCAAGGTCCCGGGACAGGACATTCACCCCTCCACTTT.

CDR3 sequence: CASSRGELTGELFF. The CDR3 region has the DNA TGTGCCAGCAGCAGGGGGGAACTCACCGGGGAGCTGTTTTTT. V and J are TRBV2 and TRBJ2-2; possibly TRBD1 for D (7 bases). Trimming took 6 bases from V and 4 from J, leaving 12 bases between them. The CDR3 spans 14 residues. The germline V gene has CDR1 SNHLY and CDR2 FYNNEI.